The 21 T cell receptor beta chains reported below all come from one sample, sequenced in a study of T cells in Graves' hyperthyroidism and ophthalmopathy. Authors of the study amplified TCR beta CDR3 regions from RNA transcripts. The primer set for the first-round RT-PCR of the TCR CDR3 was HTBI. TCRdb called the multiplex PCR reads again in MiXCR, with one record for every CDR3 protein. This sample has 550,000 to 600,000 distinct CDR3 sequences, with over 15% found just once. Sequencing was performed on blood. Receptor source: a woman between 18 and 30 years old with Graves' hyperthyroidism.

This clonotype was counted a few times. The V gene is TRBV19, the J gene TRBJ2-1, with TRBD1 identical over 8 bases. V was pared by 5 bases and J by 10 bases, with 7 bases of the junction left unmatched. The V gene's germline CDR1 is LNHDA and CDR2 SQIVND (reference sequence). There are 13 residues in the CDR3. The CDR3 here is CASSADRVGEQFF. CDR3 DNA sequence: TGTGCCAGTAGTGCGGACAGGGTTGGAGAGCAGTTCTTC.

The rearrangement joins TRBV20-1 to TRBJ2-7, with 9 bases that match TRBD1. The J segment lost 5 bases and the V segment lost 3 bases, leaving 11 bases of the junction unmatched. The CDR3 extends over 15 amino acids. The germline V gene has CDR1 DFQATT and CDR2 SNEGSKA (reference sequence). This CDR3 is CSARDARTGADEQYF. In DNA form, the CDR3 reads TGCAGTGCTAGGGACGCCCGGACAGGGGCTGACGAGCAGTACTTC.

This clonotype was observed at least ten times. The CDR3 sequence is CASSQDSLGTGGDEQYF. As DNA, the CDR3 is TGCGCCAGCAGCCAAGACAGTCTCGGGACAGGGGGCGACGAGCAGTACTTC. The chain recombines TRBV4-3 with TRBJ2-7, with 12 bases matching TRBD1. Germline trimming cut 0 bases from V and 5 bases from J; bases unmatched to any gene: 8. Germline values: CDR1 LGHNA, CDR2 YSLEER. The CDR3 spans 17 residues.

At least ten counts were recorded for this clonotype. The chain carries TRBV2 and TRBJ1-5; 8 bases agree with TRBD1. Per the germline V gene, CDR1 is SNHLY and CDR2 is FYNNEI. CDR3 size: 16 residues. V lost 3 bases and J lost 5; bases outside the gene matches: 9. CDR3 DNA: TGTGCCAGCAGTGATGTGGCGTCAGGGGGCTATCAGCCCCAGCATTTT. Protein sequence: CASSDVASGGYQPQHF.

Only a few counts were recorded for this clonotype. The chain combines TRBV20-1 with TRBJ1-6, with a possible D match to TRBD1 (5 bases). The CDR3 runs to 14 residues. Between the trimmed V and J ends, which lost 6 bases and 4 bases, there was a span of 13 bases. Germline V gene sequence: CDR1 DFQATT, CDR2 SNEGSKA (reference sequence). As DNA, the CDR3 is TGCAGTGCACGTACGGGACGGTATAATTCACCCCTCCACTTT. Translating it yields CSARTGRYNSPLHF.

This clonotype was counted ten times or more. For the CDR3, the DNA is TGCAGTGCTAGAGATCCAGGGAATCAGCCCCAGCATTTT. It codes for CSARDPGNQPQHF. The J gene is TRBJ1-5, the V gene TRBV20-1, with D possibly being TRBD1 (5 bases). Germline-derived CDR1 and CDR2 are DFQATT and SNEGSKA (reference sequence). With 0 bases removed from V and 4 bases from J, the gap between germline ends came to 7 bases. The CDR3 runs to 13 residues.

The gene calls are TRBV15 and TRBJ1-2; the D gene is possibly TRBD1 (6 bases). This CDR3 is built from 15 residues. CDR1 and CDR2 from the germline V gene are LNHNV and YYDKDF (reference sequence). V was shortened by 1 base and J by 3 bases, with 12 bases between the two germline ends. CDR3 in amino acids: CATSRVVGGDYGYTF. In nucleotides, the CDR3 is TGTGCCACCAGCAGAGTAGTAGGGGGTGACTATGGCTACACCTTC.

This clonotype was observed a few times. V gene TRBV7-2 combines with J gene TRBJ1-2; 7 positions match TRBD1. CDR1 SGHTA and CDR2 FQGNSA come from the germline V gene. This CDR3 comprises 14 residues. V was clipped by 5 bases and J by 6 bases; unmatched bases: 9. This chain's CDR3 is CASSPQTGLDGYTF. The CDR3 DNA is TGTGCCAGCAGCCCACAGACAGGGCTAGATGGCTACACCTTC.

This clonotype was observed a few times. The chain has TRBV2 and TRBJ2-7, with 8 bases that match TRBD1. There are 14 residues in the CDR3. Germline assignment: CDR1 SNHLY and CDR2 FYNNEI. The trim removed 7 bases at V and 4 bases at J, leaving 9 bases unmatched. The CDR3 DNA reads TGTGCCAGCAAATATGGGCAGGGGGCGTACGAGCAGTACTTC. Encoded protein: CASKYGQGAYEQYF.

This clonotype came up a few times. This chain links TRBV9 with TRBJ1-1; 9 bases line up with TRBD1. The CDR3 consists of 15 residues. The V and J ends lost 2 bases and 0 bases, in that order; junction bases with no gene match: 2. Germline CDR1 and CDR2: SGDLS and YYNGEE. CDR3 bases: TGTGCCAGCAGCGTGACAGGGGGGATGAACACTGAAGCTTTCTTT. Translating it yields CASSVTGGMNTEAFF. Full variable domain (missing parts from reference TRBV9 and TRBJ1-1): DSGVTQTPKHLITATGQRVTLRCSPRSGDLSVYWYQQSLDQGLQFLIQYYNGEERAKGNILERFSAQQFPDLHSELNLSSLELGDSALYFCASSVTGGMNTEAFFGQGTRLTVV.

The V and J genes are TRBV15 and TRBJ1-5; tentatively, D is TRBD1 (6 bases). The CDR3 extends over 14 amino acids. Germline-derived CDR1 and CDR2 are LNHNV and YYDKDF (reference sequence). Between the trimmed V and J ends, which lost 1 base and 6 bases, there was a span of 10 bases. CDR3 region: CATSRGGGLQPQHF. The CDR3 DNA sequence: TGTGCCACCAGCAGAGGGGGGGGGCTTCAGCCCCAGCATTTT. Filled out from reference TRBV15 and TRBJ1-5, the complete variable domain reads DAMVIQNPRYQVTQFGKPVTLSCSQTLNHNVMYWYQQKSSQAPKLLFHYYDKDFNNEADTPDNFQSRRPNTSFCFLDIRSPGLGDTAMYLCATSRGGGLQPQHFGDGTRLSIL.

The CDR3 sequence: CASSQEVDGGASNQPQHF. As DNA, the CDR3 is TGCGCCAGCAGCCAAGAGGTGGATGGAGGGGCCAGCAATCAGCCCCAGCATTTT. This rearrangement joins TRBV4-3 to TRBJ1-5; TRBD1 might be the D (5 bases). Per the germline V gene, CDR1 is LGHNA and CDR2 is YSLEER. This CDR3 contains 18 residues. V gave up 0 bases and J gave up 1 base, with 16 bases separating them.

This chain links TRBV24-1 with TRBJ1-2, with D possibly being TRBD1 (5 bases). The CDR3 has 11 residues. Germline V gene sequence: CDR1 KGHDR, CDR2 SFDVKD. The ends were cut back, 6 bases at V and 8 bases at J, with 9 bases in the middle. The CDR3 sequence: CATSKGDGYTF. The CDR3 bases are TGTGCCACCAGTAAAGGGGACGGCTACACCTTC.

V and J are TRBV11-2 and TRBJ1-4; a possible D gene is TRBD1 (5 bases). The germline V and J ends were trimmed by 5 bases and 6 bases, with 22 bases remaining between them. Germline lookup yields CDR1 SGHAT and CDR2 FQNNGV. The CDR3 runs to 17 residues. The CDR3: CASSAPTLAGGHEKLFF. The CDR3 DNA is TGTGCCAGCAGCGCCCCTACACTAGCGGGGGGACATGAAAAACTGTTTTTT.

This clonotype was counted a few times. In DNA form, the CDR3 reads TGTGCCTGGAGTGTATGGGGTAAACCAGTGGGTGGAAACACCATATATTTT. This sequence encodes CAWSVWGKPVGGNTIYF. This chain joins TRBV30 and TRBJ1-3, with D hard to call. Trimming took off 0 bases at V and 3 bases at J, with 18 bases between the two ends. Germline V gene lookup returns CDR1 GTSNPN and CDR2 SVGIG (reference sequence). This CDR3 region has 17 residues.

The chain joins TRBV10-2 to TRBJ2-7; D remains ambiguous. Germline lookup yields CDR1 WSHSY and CDR2 SAAADI. This CDR3 is built from 13 residues. V was trimmed by 9 bases and J by 0 bases, leaving 12 bases between them. The CDR3 coding sequence is TGCGCCAGTCAAACTGGGCCCTCCTACGAGCAGTACTTC. The encoded protein is CASQTGPSYEQYF.

This clonotype has a handful of counts. The chain links TRBV15 to TRBJ2-3; 8 bases are a match to TRBD1. V shed 6 bases, J shed 0 bases, and the junction held 5 bases outside the gene matches. The CDR3 is 15 amino acids. Germline loops: CDR1 LNHNV, CDR2 YYDKDF (reference sequence). The CDR3 reads CATRQGDRSTDTQYF. The CDR3 coding sequence is TGTGCCACCAGGCAAGGGGACAGGAGCACAGATACGCAGTATTTT.

This clonotype has just a few counts. This chain connects TRBV18 to TRBJ2-7, with TRBD1 matching 7 bases. J gave up 5 bases and V 6 bases, and 10 bases lay outside the gene matches. Germline V gene sequence: CDR1 KGHSH, CDR2 LQKENI. The CDR3 runs to 14 residues. The CDR3 bases are TGTGCCAGCTCTCCTGGGACAGCGAAAAACGAGCAGTACTTC. It yields the protein CASSPGTAKNEQYF.

The sample holds a few counts of this clonotype. V and J are TRBV7-9 and TRBJ2-1, with 7 bases identical to TRBD1. Trimming removed 5 bases from V and 7 bases from J; junction bases left unmatched: 8. The CDR3 runs 14 residues. The germline V gene has CDR1 SEHNR and CDR2 FQNEAQ (reference sequence). The CDR3 protein is CASSEAGTANEQFF. CDR3 bases: TGTGCCAGCAGCGAAGCCGGGACAGCTAATGAGCAGTTCTTC.

This clonotype turned up a few times. This chain uses TRBV18 with TRBJ2-7; D call uncertain. Looked up from germline, CDR1 is KGHSH and CDR2 is LQKENI. CDR3 size: 14 residues. V dropped 4 bases and J dropped 1 base, with 11 bases sitting between them. The CDR3 DNA reads TGTGCCAGCTCACGCGCATGGGGATCCTACGAGCAGTACTTC. Protein: CASSRAWGSYEQYF.

This clonotype was detected many times. This chain links TRBV7-9 with TRBJ2-7; TRBD1 or TRBD2 may be the D gene (5 bases each). This CDR3 contains 14 residues. In germline, CDR1 is SEHNR, CDR2 FQNEAQ (reference sequence). Trimming stripped 0 bases from V and 5 bases from J, with 11 bases between. Written as DNA, the CDR3 is TGTGCCAGCAGCTTAGCAGGGACGAGCAACGAGCAGTACTTC. Its translation: CASSLAGTSNEQYF.